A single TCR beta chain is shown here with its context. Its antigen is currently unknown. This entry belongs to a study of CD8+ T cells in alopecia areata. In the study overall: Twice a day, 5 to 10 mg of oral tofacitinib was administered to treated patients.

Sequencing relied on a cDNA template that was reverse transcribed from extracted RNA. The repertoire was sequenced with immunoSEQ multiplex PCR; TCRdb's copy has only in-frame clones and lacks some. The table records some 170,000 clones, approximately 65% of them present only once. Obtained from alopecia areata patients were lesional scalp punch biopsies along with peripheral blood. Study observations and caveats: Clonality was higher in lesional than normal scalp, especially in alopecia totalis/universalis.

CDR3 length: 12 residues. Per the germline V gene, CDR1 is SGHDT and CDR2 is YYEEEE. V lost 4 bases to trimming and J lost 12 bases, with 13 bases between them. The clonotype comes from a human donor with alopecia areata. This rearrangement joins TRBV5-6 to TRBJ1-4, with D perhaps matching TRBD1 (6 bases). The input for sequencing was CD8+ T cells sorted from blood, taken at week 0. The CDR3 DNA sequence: TGTGCCAGCAGCGCGTTGGGACAAGAACTGTTTTTT. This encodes CASSALGQELFF.